The clone carrying this T cell receptor (beta chain) was found many times. The antigen remains unidentified. The data derive from a study of regulatory T cells in long-lasting Graves disease. Study-level points and caveats: With 2,741 shared public clonotypes, persistent patients exceeded new patients, who shared roughly 920. Lower TCR diversity characterized persistent Graves' patients relative to newly diagnosed patients.

Sequencing libraries for TCR beta were prepared with iRepertoire HTBI primers and Arm-PCR of CDR3 regions. As handled by the study authors: Roughly 65 TRBV and about 15 TRBJ segments were identified across samples. TCRdb re-called the multiplex PCR reads with MiXCR, one entry per CDR3 protein. These V and J calls rely on TCRdb rather than the paper's analysis. The data contain a few hundred thousand distinct CDR3 sequences, roughly 21% of them singletons. Time point noted: newly diagnosed GD, antithyroid drugs for less than 3 months. The TCR library was prepared using RNA isolated from PBMCs. Patients came through an endocrinology department, and that department was in Xi'an, China. This TCR derives from a female donor with Graves disease. The sequences come from peripheral blood mononuclear cells (PBMCs), collected at new diagnosis, from a patient treated with antithyroid drugs.

DNA for the CDR3: TGTGCCAGCATCCGGGGACTAGCGGAACAGTACTTC. It translates to CASIRGLAEQYF. The chain links TRBV2 to TRBJ2-7; 11 bases agree with TRBD2. J was trimmed by 10 bases and V by 7 bases; bases with no gene match: 6. The CDR3 is 12 residues long. Germline CDR1 SNHLY, CDR2 FYNNEI.